Listed here is a single T cell receptor beta chain. The data were obtained in a study of blood T cell repertoires in COVID-19. Assay: immunoSEQ multiplex PCR; the TCRdb copy retains only in-frame clones and omits some. Of roughly 180,000 clones detected, roughly nine tenths appear once; the ten largest clones hold 2.5% to 3.5%. The CDR3 sequence is 14 residues long. In germline, CDR1 is SGHDT, CDR2 YYEEEE. With V trimmed by 3 bases and J by 4 bases, 3 bases remained unmatched. The receptor was isolated from a woman younger than 45 with active or convalescent COVID-19. Material: peripheral blood. The rearrangement links TRBV5-6 to TRBJ1-4; 7 positions agree with TRBD1. This chain's CDR3 is CASSSQGFNEKLFF. In DNA form, the CDR3 reads TGTGCCAGCAGCTCACAGGGGTTTAATGAAAAACTGTTTTTT.